Here is one T cell receptor (beta chain) with its context. Its cognate antigen is unknown. The primer mix had 60 Vbeta and 13 Jbeta primers. Only in-frame clones appear in the TCRdb table, and some are missing; sequencing was by immunoSEQ multiplex PCR. Here the sample spans around 100,000 clones, about 80% being singletons. The sample is drawn from a study of cytomegalovirus exposure and HLA in healthy donors. Study observations and caveats: Several of the most significant clusters were apparently associated with common viral pathogens in a later analysis.

Germline V gives CDR1 MNHNS, CDR2 SASEGT. The V end lost 4 bases, the J end lost 4 bases, and 11 bases lay between the germline ends. The CDR3 length is 14 residues. This TCR derives from a man aged 25-40 years in good health and CMV-seronegative. V usage is TRBV6-1 and J usage is TRBJ1-5, with D possibly matching TRBD1 (5 bases). Sequenced: PBMCs. CDR3 nucleotides: TGTGCCAGCAGTGCGGGACTCCTAAATCAGCCCCAGCATTTT. The encoded protein is CASSAGLLNQPQHF.